The 10 T cell receptor beta chains below were found in one sample sequenced in a study of blood T cell repertoires in COVID-19. Clones were sequenced by immunoSEQ multiplex PCR, and TCRdb holds only the in-frame ones, with some missing. The data contain about 260,000 clones, over 70% of them singletons. The sample consisted of peripheral blood. These receptors originate from a woman aged 40 to 55 who had recovered from COVID-19.

This chain joins TRBV11-2 and TRBJ2-7; 9 nucleotides align to TRBD1. Germline V CDR1 and CDR2: SGHAT, FQNNGV. This CDR3 spans 16 amino acids. V lost 1 base to trimming and J lost 3 bases; unmatched junction nucleotides: 7. CDR3 in amino acids: CASSLAPGQGHYEQYF. The CDR3, as DNA: TGTGCCAGCAGCTTAGCCCCCGGACAGGGGCACTACGAGCAGTACTTC.

The rearrangement joins TRBV18 to TRBJ1-1, with D possibly being TRBD1 (5 bases). This CDR3 has 13 amino acids. Looked up from germline, CDR1 is KGHSH and CDR2 is LQKENI. The ends were cut back, 0 bases at V and 6 bases at J, with 8 bases in the middle. The CDR3 protein is CASSPPPGAEAFF. The DNA of the CDR3 is TGTGCCAGCTCACCACCGCCGGGGGCTGAAGCTTTCTTT. Variable domain in full (rest from reference TRBV18 and TRBJ1-1): NAGVMQNPRHLVRRRGQEARLRCSPMKGHSHVYWYRQLPEEGLKFMVYLQKENIIDESGMPKERFSAEFPKEGPSILRIQQVVRGDSAAYFCASSPPPGAEAFFGQGTRLTVV.

The chain has TRBV19 and TRBJ1-5; 7 bases align to TRBD1. Trimming cost V 4 bases and J 5 bases; bases outside gene matches: 11. Looked up from germline, CDR1 is LNHDA and CDR2 is SQIVND (reference sequence). The CDR3 is made up of 16 amino acids. CDR3 in amino acids: CASSRQGRGLDQPQHF. CDR3 nucleotides: TGTGCCAGTAGTAGACAGGGTAGAGGGTTGGATCAGCCCCAGCATTTT. The whole variable domain, filled in from reference TRBV19 and TRBJ1-5, reads DGGITQSPKYLFRKEGQNVTLSCEQNLNHDAMYWYRQDPGQGLRLIYYSQIVNDFQKGDIAEGYSVSREKKESFPLTVTSAQKNPTAFYLCASSRQGRGLDQPQHFGDGTRLSIL.

The chain links TRBV6-4 to TRBJ2-2; possibly TRBD1 for D (6 bases). The germline V and J ends were trimmed by 7 bases and 5 bases, with 11 bases remaining between them. CDR3 length: 13 residues. The germline V gene encodes CDR1 MRHNA and CDR2 SNTAGT. This chain's CDR3 is CASNRDGTGELFF. CDR3 DNA: TGTGCCAGCAACAGGGACGGGACCGGGGAGCTGTTTTTT.

This CDR3 reads CASSYGTRGIAQHF. CDR3 DNA: TGTGCCAGCAGTTACGGGACAAGAGGGATCGCCCAGCATTTT. V and J are TRBV6-2 or TRBV6-3 and TRBJ1-5, with D possibly TRBD1 on 6 matching bases. The V gene's germline CDR1 is MNHEY and CDR2 SVGEGT. This CDR3 has 14 amino acids. The ends were cut back, 2 bases at V and 11 bases at J, with 16 bases in the middle.

The gene calls are TRBV6-5 and TRBJ1-6; D perhaps matches TRBD1 (5 bases). The CDR3 has 14 amino acids. With 6 bases removed from V and 10 bases from J, the gap between germline ends came to 16 bases. In germline, CDR1 is MNHEY, CDR2 SVGAGI. CDR3 nucleotides: TGTGCCAGCAGGGGCGGGGGGGGACGCTCACCCCTCCACTTT. Translation gives CASRGGGGRSPLHF.

The CDR3 sequence: CASSYRGYGTEAFF. CDR3 DNA: TGTGCCAGCAGCTACAGGGGCTATGGGACTGAAGCTTTCTTT. This chain uses TRBV6-5 with TRBJ1-1; TRBD1 agrees at 7 bases. The germline CDR1 and CDR2 sequences are MNHEY and SVGAGI. The CDR3 contains 14 residues. The ends lost 6 bases at V and 5 bases at J; junction bases unmatched: 9.

This rearrangement joins TRBV14 to TRBJ2-7, with a weak D call TRBD1 (7 bases). CDR3 size: 13 residues. Germline CDR1 SGHDN, CDR2 FVKESK. Trimming cost V 0 bases and J 6 bases, with 9 bases left between them. The DNA for the CDR3 is TGTGCCAGCAGCCAAGATCAGGGGGGCGAGCAGTACTTC. Translation gives CASSQDQGGEQYF.

The J gene is TRBJ2-3, the V gene TRBV12-5; no clear D gene. CDR1 and CDR2 (germline): LGHNT, FRNRAP. The length of the CDR3 is 13 residues. Trimming left V 4 bases short and J 5 bases short, with 10 bases between. Written as DNA, the CDR3 is TGTGCTAGTGGTTCGCTTGTCGGAGATACGCAGTATTTT. Translating it yields CASGSLVGDTQYF.

The chain employs TRBV5-4 and TRBJ2-5; 10 bases line up with TRBD2. Germline-derived CDR1 and CDR2 are SGHNT and YYREEE (reference sequence). The V gene end was trimmed by 0 bases and the J gene end by 1 base; junction bases not matched to a gene: 9. This CDR3 region has 18 residues. The CDR3 is CASSLASGGAFVQETQYF. The CDR3 DNA is TGTGCCAGCAGCTTGGCCAGCGGGGGGGCCTTCGTCCAAGAGACCCAGTACTTC.